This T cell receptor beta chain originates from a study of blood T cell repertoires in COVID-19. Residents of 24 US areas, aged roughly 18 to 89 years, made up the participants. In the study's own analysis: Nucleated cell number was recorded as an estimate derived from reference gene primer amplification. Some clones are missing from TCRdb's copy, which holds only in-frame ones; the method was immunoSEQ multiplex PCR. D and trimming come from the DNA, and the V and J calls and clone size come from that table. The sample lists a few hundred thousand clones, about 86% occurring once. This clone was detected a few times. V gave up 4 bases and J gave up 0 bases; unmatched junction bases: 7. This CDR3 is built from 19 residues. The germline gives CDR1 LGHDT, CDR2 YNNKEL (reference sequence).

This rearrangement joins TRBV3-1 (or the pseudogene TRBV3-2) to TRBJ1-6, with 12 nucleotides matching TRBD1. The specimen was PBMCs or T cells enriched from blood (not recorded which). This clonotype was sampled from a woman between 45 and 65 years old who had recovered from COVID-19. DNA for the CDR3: TGTGCCAGCAGCCGAGGGACAGGGGGCTCAAGCTCCTATAATTCACCCCTCCACTTT. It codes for CASSRGTGGSSSYNSPLHF.